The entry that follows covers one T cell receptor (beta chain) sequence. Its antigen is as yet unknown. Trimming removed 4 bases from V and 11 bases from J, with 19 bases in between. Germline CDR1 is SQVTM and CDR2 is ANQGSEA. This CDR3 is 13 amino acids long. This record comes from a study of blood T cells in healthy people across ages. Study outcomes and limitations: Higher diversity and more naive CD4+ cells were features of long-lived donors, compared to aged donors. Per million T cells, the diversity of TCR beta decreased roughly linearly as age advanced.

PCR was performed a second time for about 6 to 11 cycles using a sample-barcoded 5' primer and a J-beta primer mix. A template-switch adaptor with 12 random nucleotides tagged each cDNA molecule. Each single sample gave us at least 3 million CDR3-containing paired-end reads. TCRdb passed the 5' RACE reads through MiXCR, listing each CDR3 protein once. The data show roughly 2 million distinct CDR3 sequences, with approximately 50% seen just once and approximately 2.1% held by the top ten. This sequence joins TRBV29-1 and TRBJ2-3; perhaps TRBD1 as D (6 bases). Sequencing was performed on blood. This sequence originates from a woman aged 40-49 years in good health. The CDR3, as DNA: TGCAGCGTTGTGGCAGGGGCCCTTTGGGGGCAGTATTTT. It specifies CSVVAGALWGQYF.